This T cell receptor (beta chain) was recovered during a study of blood T cell repertoires in COVID-19. Turning to the study itself: PBMCs, B-cell-depleted T cells, or T cells were the source of the cDNA or gDNA that made up the material.

Using immunoSEQ multiplex PCR, the repertoire was profiled, and TCRdb retains in-frame clones only, with some absent. The profile covers about 220,000 clones, with roughly 84% appearing a single time and 3.6% taken by the ten largest. The CDR3 runs to 14 residues. From germline, CDR1 is LGHDT and CDR2 YNNKEL (reference sequence). V lost 8 bases, J lost 8 bases, and 16 bases lay in between. This clone was seen a few times. Sequenced material: peripheral blood. This sequence joins TRBV3-1 (or the pseudogene TRBV3-2) and TRBJ1-6; D not certain. The origin of this receptor is a woman at least 80 years old with acute or convalescent COVID-19. The CDR3 reads CASAPKLSDSPLHF. The CDR3 DNA sequence: TGTGCCAGCGCACCGAAACTTTCGGATTCACCCCTCCACTTT.